This T cell receptor beta chain was observed in a study of T-cell reconstitution after alpha-beta-depleted transplantation in children. The V segment lost 10 bases and the J segment 3 bases; nucleotides outside the gene matches: 9. CDR3 length: 15 amino acids. CDR1 and CDR2 from the germline V gene are MNHEY and SMNVEV (reference sequence). Unique molecular identifiers were incorporated into the prepared TCRbeta library. TCRdb recomputed calls from the PCR reads with MiXCR, one row per CDR3 protein. The data contain about 640,000 distinct CDR3 sequences, around 16% of them singletons. This TCR was recovered from a human donor who donated a stem cell graft to a child with acute myeloid leukemia. The specimen comprised PBMCs from the stem cell graft donor, sampled from the stem cell graft. This chain uses TRBV27 with TRBJ2-2, with 9 bases identical to TRBD2. Here the CDR3 DNA reads TGTGCCATCGGGAGGACTAGCGAATACACCGGGGAGCTGTTTTTT. This sequence encodes CAIGRTSEYTGELFF.